This passage covers 4 T cell receptor beta chains from one sample sequenced in a study of human T cells and chemical hapten exposure. Time point: patch test 2, 6 weeks after DPC sensitization. The treatment is: therapeutic diphenylcyclopropenone sensitization with weekly scalp DPC. TCRdb reanalysed the RACE reads using MiXCR and keeps one entry per CDR3 protein. The sample has 70,000 to 95,000 distinct CDR3 sequences, more than 6.5% seen once. The material was whole blood, obtained in connection with sensitization to the hapten diphenylcyclopropenone (DPC). The receptors were gathered from a woman aged 25 to 45 with alopecia areata. Some clones in this sample may be carry-over from other donors' samples.

This clonotype was found a few times. As DNA, the CDR3 is TGTGCCAGCAGCTTAGTGTACACCGGGGAGCTGTTTTTT. Its protein product is CASSLVYTGELFF. The chain has TRBV13 and TRBJ2-2; D is ambiguous. V lost 1 base, J lost 3 bases, and 3 bases lay in between. The CDR3 covers 13 residues. CDR1 is PRHDT, CDR2 FYEKMQ, per germline (reference sequence).

J is TRBJ2-5 and V is TRBV10-3, with D unclear. Germline V CDR1 and CDR2: ENHRY, SYGVKD. The CDR3 length is 14 residues. Trimming took 2 bases from V and 3 from J, leaving 10 bases between them. CDR3 coding DNA: TGTGCCATCAGTGAGGTGCAGGTGGAAGAGACCCAGTACTTC. Translating it yields CAISEVQVEETQYF.

This chain connects TRBV12-3 or TRBV12-4 to TRBJ2-5; 8 nucleotides agree with TRBD2. The CDR3 sequence is 17 residues long. Losses at the gene ends were 5 bases for V and 5 bases for J; bases not matched to a gene: 16. The DNA for the CDR3 is TGTGCCAGCAGTCTACGATTCACGGGGGGGGCCCAGGAGACCCAGTACTTC. Encoded protein: CASSLRFTGGAQETQYF.

This clonotype came up many times. The chain couples TRBV5-4 to TRBJ1-2; 7 bases map to TRBD1. The CDR3 sequence is 15 residues long. Losses at the gene ends were 2 bases for V and 1 base for J; bases not matched to a gene: 5. Germline V gives CDR1 SGHNT, CDR2 YYREEE (reference sequence). As DNA, the CDR3 is TGTGCCAGCAGCTTCTGGGACAGCCGTAACTATGGCTACACCTTC. Translation: CASSFWDSRNYGYTF.